The subject of this entry is one T cell receptor (beta chain). Its cognate antigen is unknown. The data stem from a study of T cell responses to AZD1222 COVID-19 vaccine. Study results and limitations: In a largely white British group with more females than males, clonal diversity was possibly underestimated. Vaccination with two AZD1222 doses was followed by a rise in Spike-specific TCR breadth and depth. Repertoire sampling happened only post peak T cell response. Reportedly, nearly half the spike-specific TCRs target unmutated variant regions.

The protocol was immunoSEQ multiplex PCR, while the TCRdb copy is restricted to in-frame clones and leaves out a portion. Of 150,000 to 200,000 clones in the sample, roughly 90% were seen once. The V and J ends lost 6 bases and 8 bases respectively, with 19 bases between them. CDR1 and CDR2 from the germline V gene are MNHEY and SMNVEV (reference sequence). CDR3 length: 14 residues. The sequence was obtained from an adult in good health. The chain employs TRBV27 and TRBJ1-1; D is perhaps TRBD1 (6 bases). This sample comprised peripheral blood, obtained on day 0 of AZD1222 vaccination. As DNA, the CDR3 is TGTGCCAGCAGGCATAAACCCGGGACACTCGAAGCTTTCTTT. Protein sequence: CASRHKPGTLEAFF.